A selection of T cell receptor beta chains follows, all from one sample in a study of response to subunit inactivated influenza vaccine. A single record per CDR3 protein comes from TCRdb applying MiXCR to the RT-PCR reads. The table shows hundreds of thousands of distinct CDR3 sequences, with approximately 11% occurring only once. The sample in question was PBMCs from blood, obtained roughly 46 days after vaccination. These TCRs come from a man aged 45-65 years who received an inactivated influenza vaccine. The CDR3 runs from the conserved cysteine through the conserved F or W. D genes are given only for firm matches. The size field is filled for only some rows; it gives once, few, many or a size class.

>TRBJ2-2|.|TRBV6-1|many
TGTGCCAGCAGCGCTAGTCGGTCCAACACCGGGGAGCTGTTTTTT
CASSASRSNTGELFF
>TRBJ2-5|.|TRBV29-1|few
TGCAGCGCCGACCCAACCGAAGAGACCCAGTACTTC
CSADPTEETQYF
>TRBJ2-2|.|TRBV7-2|few
TGTGCCAGCACCCGGATGTTGGGTGGCACCGGGGAGCTGTTTTTT
CASTRMLGGTGELFF
>TRBJ2-1|.|TRBV6-5|few
TGTGCCAGCAGTTCTTGGCAGGGCTCCTACAATGAGCAGTTCTTC
CASSSWQGSYNEQFF
>TRBJ2-2|.|TRBV6-2/TRBV6-3|.
TGTGCCAGCATTCCGGTGGGGACCCACACCGGGGAGCTGTTTTTT
CASIPVGTHTGELFF
>TRBJ2-6|.|TRBV6-1|few
TGTGCCAGCACCCCAAGGGTCTTATCTGGGGCCAACGTCCTGACTTTC
CASTPRVLSGANVLTF
>TRBJ1-4|.|TRBV29-1|many
TGCAGCGTTGGAGGCCCAGGGGTGGGTGAAAAACTGTTTTTT
CSVGGPGVGEKLFF
>TRBJ2-5|.|TRBV6-2/TRBV6-3|.
TGTGCCAGCAGTTATAATCCGGGCGGACAAGAGACCCAGTACTTC
CASSYNPGGQETQYF
>TRBJ1-5|TRBD1|TRBV6-1|many
TGTGCCAGCAGTCCCGACAGGGATAATCAGCCCCAGCATTTT
CASSPDRDNQPQHF
>TRBJ2-1|.|TRBV10-3|.
TGTGCCATCAGTGAGTCGATTGGGGTCTCCTACAATGAGCAGTTCTTC
CAISESIGVSYNEQFF
>TRBJ1-6|TRBD1|TRBV18|few
TGTGCCAGCTCACCCGGGACAGAAGGTTCACCCCTCCACTTT
CASSPGTEGSPLHF
>TRBJ2-5|TRBD1|TRBV7-9|.
TGTGCCAGCAGCCCACTGGGACAGGGGGAAGTGGCCCAGTACTTC
CASSPLGQGEVAQYF
>TRBJ1-6|TRBD1|TRBV12-3/TRBV12-4|.
TGTGCCAGCAGTGGGACAGGCAGAAATTCACCCCTCCACTTT
CASSGTGRNSPLHF
>TRBJ2-2|.|TRBV24-1|many
TGTGCCACCAGTAGGCTAGGAAGCGCCGGGGAGCTGTTTTTT
CATSRLGSAGELFF
>TRBJ1-5|.|TRBV7-6|few
TGTGCCAGCAGCCGCAGGGGAAGCAATCAGCCCCAGCATTTT
CASSRRGSNQPQHF
>TRBJ2-1|.|TRBV9|.
TGTGCCAGCAGCGTAGGGATTAGTACCAATGAGCAGTTCTTC
CASSVGISTNEQFF
>TRBJ1-5|.|TRBV7-2|many
TGTGCCAGCAGCTTAGGCAAGAATCAGCCCCAGCATTTT
CASSLGKNQPQHF
>TRBJ2-5|TRBD2|TRBV9|.
TGTGCCAGCAGCAATCCTATCGGACTAGCGGGACGGGAGACCCAGTACTTC
CASSNPIGLAGRETQYF
>TRBJ1-3|.|TRBV9|.
TGTGCCAGCAGCGAGAACAGGGAAGTCTCTGGAAACACCATATATTTT
CASSENREVSGNTIYF
>TRBJ2-7|.|TRBV12-3/TRBV12-4|.
TGTGCCAGCAGCTTTTCGGCCCGATACGAGCAGTACTTC
CASSFSARYEQYF
>TRBJ2-1|.|TRBV7-2|.
TGTGCCAGCAGCCGGGGCATGAACACCTACAATGAGCAGTTCTTC
CASSRGMNTYNEQFF
>TRBJ2-3|.|TRBV29-1|many
TGCAGCGTCATGGGCGCTTCTAGCACAGATACGCAGTATTTT
CSVMGASSTDTQYF
>TRBJ2-1|TRBD1|TRBV5-1|few
TGCGCCAGCAGTAAGGGACAGGGGGCTAATGAGCAGTTCTTC
CASSKGQGANEQFF
>TRBJ2-5|TRBD2|TRBV7-2|.
TGTGCCAGCAGTGCTAACATGGGAGGGGAGACCCAGTACTTC
CASSANMGGETQYF
>TRBJ1-2|.|TRBV4-3|.
TGCGCCAGCAGCCAATCCTTCAGGCGGGCGGATGGCTACACCTTC
CASSQSFRRADGYTF
>TRBJ2-5|TRBD1|TRBV14|.
TGTGCCAGCAGCCAAGTCCCGGGACAGGGGAGGTGGCAAGAGACCCAGTACTTC
CASSQVPGQGRWQETQYF
>TRBJ2-1|.|TRBV20-1|few
TGCAGTGCTAGTGGTGGGGGGAGAGATTTCAATGAGCAGTTCTTC
CSASGGGRDFNEQFF
>TRBJ2-3|.|TRBV5-1|many
TGCGCCAGCAGCATCGAAACCGGAGGGGTTGCGGATACGCAGTATTTT
CASSIETGGVADTQYF
>TRBJ2-3|TRBD2|TRBV7-2|.
TGTGCCAGCGGACTAGGGGTACCTCCAGATACGCAGTATTTT
CASGLGVPPDTQYF
>TRBJ2-1|TRBD2|TRBV12-3/TRBV12-4|many
TGTGCCAGCAGTTTAGGAGCGGGAGGGGTGAATGAGCAGTTCTTC
CASSLGAGGVNEQFF
>TRBJ1-2|TRBD1|TRBV7-2|.
TGTGCCAGCAGGCGAAGCCGGGACAGGGAGAGTGATAGCTACACCTTC
CASRRSRDRESDSYTF
>TRBJ2-3|.|TRBV12-3/TRBV12-4|many
TGTGCCAGCAGTTTAGAGGTGCAGTATTTT
CASSLEVQYF
>TRBJ2-1|.|TRBV28|many
TGTGCCAGCAGCCAAGTGATGTCTGAGCAGTTCTTC
CASSQVMSEQFF
>TRBJ2-3|TRBD2|TRBV29-1|many
TGCAGCGTTGATGGTACTAGCGGGGCACACACAGATACGCAGTATTTT
CSVDGTSGAHTDTQYF
>TRBJ2-1|TRBD1|TRBV6-2/TRBV6-3|many
TGTGCCAGCAGGATGACAGGGGGGGGGGCCCACAATGAGCAGTTCTTC
CASRMTGGGAHNEQFF
>TRBJ2-3|.|TRBV24-1|.
TGTGCCACCAGTGATCCCCGACGATCAGATACGCAGTATTTT
CATSDPRRSDTQYF
>TRBJ2-7|.|TRBV7-2|.
TGTGCCAGCAGCTTACCAGCTGCCTCCGCTTCCTACGAGCAGTACTTC
CASSLPAASASYEQYF
>TRBJ2-1|.|TRBV9|few
TGTGCCAGCAGCGTAGAGGACGTAAGCTCCTACAATGAGCAGTTCTTC
CASSVEDVSSYNEQFF
>TRBJ1-6|.|TRBV10-2|few
TGCGCCAGCAGTGGGACGAATAATTCACCCCTCCACTTT
CASSGTNNSPLHF
>TRBJ2-7|TRBD2|TRBV27|.
TGTGCCAGCAGTTTAAATAGCGGGGGAGATTACGAGCAGTACTTC
CASSLNSGGDYEQYF
>TRBJ2-2|.|TRBV28|.
TGTGCCAGCAGTTACAGGAGCAACACCGGGGAGCTGTTTTTT
CASSYRSNTGELFF
>TRBJ2-4|.|TRBV7-2|.
TGTGCCAGCAGCCTTAGGGGGACTGGCGGAAACATTCAGTACTTC
CASSLRGTGGNIQYF
>TRBJ2-1|TRBD1|TRBV4-3|.
TGCGCCAGCAGCCAAGATCGGACAGGGACCTACAATGAGCAGTTCTTC
CASSQDRTGTYNEQFF
>TRBJ2-5|TRBD2|TRBV20-1|few
TGCAGTGCTATCCGGGGGGGTCAAGAGACCCAGTACTTC
CSAIRGGQETQYF